Listed below are T cell receptor beta chains from one sample, sequenced in a study of blood T cell repertoires in COVID-19. Clones were sequenced by immunoSEQ multiplex PCR, and TCRdb holds only the in-frame ones, with some missing. Here the sample spans about 160,000 clones, more than 75% being singletons. Specimen: peripheral blood. The receptors originated from a man aged 65-85 years with acute or convalescent COVID-19. Each CDR3 is given with its conserved first and last residue. D genes are given only for firm matches. Rows give clone size only sometimes, using once, few, many, or a class for an expanded clone.

v_call	clone_size	j_call	d_call	cdr3_nt	cdr3_aa
TRBV28	-	TRBJ2-3	TRBD1	TGTGCCAGTCCGCCTGAACGACCCGGGACAGTGGGGTCAGATACGCAGTATTTT	CASPPERPGTVGSDTQYF
TRBV5-6	-	TRBJ1-5	-	TGTGCCAGCATTCACCGAGGGCAGCACAATCAGCCCCAGCATTTT	CASIHRGQHNQPQHF
TRBV18	-	TRBJ1-2	-	TGTGCCAGCTCATCAGGGGACGGGCTCTATGGCTACACCTTC	CASSSGDGLYGYTF
TRBV5-1	-	TRBJ2-1	-	TGCGCCAGCAGCTTTGGTCGGGAGTACTACAATGAGCAGTTCTTC	CASSFGREYYNEQFF
TRBV5-4	-	TRBJ2-2	TRBD2	TGTGCCAGCAGCTCGAGACTAGCGGAGACCACCGGGGAGCTGTTTTTT	CASSSRLAETTGELFF
TRBV28	-	TRBJ2-7	-	TGTGCCAGCTATGATAATGGGGCATCCTACGAGCAGTACTTC	CASYDNGASYEQYF
TRBV28	-	TRBJ2-3	-	TGTGCCAGCAGTCCCAGGGGTGGGATAGATACGCAGTATTTT	CASSPRGGIDTQYF
TRBV2	-	TRBJ1-5	-	TGTGCCAGCAGAGTGGGTCCGGGTCAGCCCCAGCATTTT	CASRVGPGQPQHF
TRBV6-5	-	TRBJ1-5	-	TGTGCCAGCAGGCCCCGCGGGGTTCGCAATCAGCCCCAGCATTTT	CASRPRGVRNQPQHF
TRBV19	-	TRBJ1-5	TRBD1	TGTGCCAGTAGTCTACAGGGGTGGTATCAGCCCCAGCATTTT	CASSLQGWYQPQHF
TRBV18	many	TRBJ2-5	-	TGTGCCAGCTCTCCCGGACCAGGGATTGAGACCCAGTACTTC	CASSPGPGIETQYF
TRBV6-5	-	TRBJ1-4	-	TGTGCCAGCAGTTACTCGGGCCAGGGCAAACTGTTTTTT	CASSYSGQGKLFF
TRBV6-5	-	TRBJ2-7	TRBD1	TGTGCCAGCAGTCGACAGGGGGTCTACGAGCAGTACTTC	CASSRQGVYEQYF
TRBV9	few	TRBJ2-7	TRBD1	TGTGCCAGCAGCGTAGAAGGGACAGGGGTCGGGCGCGAGCAGTACTTC	CASSVEGTGVGREQYF
TRBV5-1	-	TRBJ1-4	-	TGCGCCAGCAGCACCGAGGCAGGGAAACTGTTTTTT	CASSTEAGKLFF
TRBV2	-	TRBJ2-3	-	TGTGCCAGCAGAATACAGGGCACAGATACGCAGTATTTT	CASRIQGTDTQYF
TRBV11-3	-	TRBJ2-1	-	TGTGCCAGCAGCTTACAAGAAGGGGCTTACAATGAGCAGTTCTTC	CASSLQEGAYNEQFF
TRBV11-2	-	TRBJ2-5	TRBD2	TGTGCCAGCAGCTTTTGGGGAGGGGAGACCCAGTACTTC	CASSFWGGETQYF
TRBV19	few	TRBJ1-2	TRBD1	TGTGCCAGTAGTCTCGGACAGGGAGGCTATGGCTACACCTTC	CASSLGQGGYGYTF
TRBV28	few	TRBJ1-4	TRBD1	TGTGCCAGCAGAGTCGGGACAGGGCGTGAAAAACTGTTTTTT	CASRVGTGREKLFF
TRBV9	once	TRBJ2-3	-	TGTGCCAGCAGCGTCAGAGGAGACAGCACAGATACGCAGTATTTT	CASSVRGDSTDTQYF
TRBV7-4	-	TRBJ2-2	-	TGTGCCAGCAGCTTAGAGCTATTCCGGTCCGGGGAGCTGTTTTTT	CASSLELFRSGELFF
TRBV5-1	-	TRBJ2-1	-	TGCGCCAGCAGCTTAGGGGGTCCCTCCGGTATTTCCTACAATGAGCAGTTCTTC	CASSLGGPSGISYNEQFF
TRBV6-5	-	TRBJ2-7	TRBD2	TGTGCCAGCAGTTACTCAGGAGCGGGAGGGTACTACGAGCAGTACTTC	CASSYSGAGGYYEQYF
TRBV5-1	-	TRBJ2-1	TRBD2	TGCGCCAGCAGTCAGCACTTCCAAGCGGGAGAAAATGAGCAGTTCTTC	CASSQHFQAGENEQFF
TRBV19	-	TRBJ1-1	-	TGTGCCAGTAGTTCCCTGGGCACAGCGAACACTGAAGCTTTCTTT	CASSSLGTANTEAFF
TRBV6-5	-	TRBJ1-2	-	TGTGCCAGCAGTTACTCGATACTTTTGGGGGGTCATGGCTACACCTTC	CASSYSILLGGHGYTF
TRBV11-2	-	TRBJ1-2	-	TGTGCCAGCAGCCTCACGAGCGGGAACTATGGCTACACCTTC	CASSLTSGNYGYTF
TRBV7-9	-	TRBJ2-7	-	TGTGCCAGCAGCACCGGGGGTCTTAGCTCCTACGAGCAGTACTTC	CASSTGGLSSYEQYF
TRBV21-1	-	TRBJ2-5	-	TGTGCCAGCAGCGAGTCTAGCAAACCCCAAGAGACCCAGTACTTC	CASSESSKPQETQYF
TRBV9	-	TRBJ1-3	-	TGTGCCAGCAGCGTAGATAACAGGCTTTCTGGAAACACCATATATTTT	CASSVDNRLSGNTIYF